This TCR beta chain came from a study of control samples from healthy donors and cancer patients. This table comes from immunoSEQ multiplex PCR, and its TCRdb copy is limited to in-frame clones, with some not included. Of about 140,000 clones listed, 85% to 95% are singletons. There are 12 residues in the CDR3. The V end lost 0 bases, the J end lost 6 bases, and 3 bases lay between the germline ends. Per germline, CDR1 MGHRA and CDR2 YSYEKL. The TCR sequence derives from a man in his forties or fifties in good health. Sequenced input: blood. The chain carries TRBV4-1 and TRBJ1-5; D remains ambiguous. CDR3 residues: CASSQDAQPQHF. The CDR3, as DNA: TGCGCCAGCAGCCAAGATGCTCAGCCCCAGCATTTT.